A selection of T cell receptor beta chains follows, all from one sample in a study of blood T cell repertoires in COVID-19. Profiling relied on immunoSEQ multiplex PCR, and the TCRdb table lists in-frame clones only, not all of them. The sample carries some 40,000 clones, approximately 85% recorded once. The material sequenced was peripheral blood. The receptors were sampled from a woman aged 80 or over with acute or convalescent COVID-19. CDR3s include the opening cysteine and the closing phenylalanine or tryptophan. D genes are given only for firm matches. Clone size, where shown, is once, few, many, or a class for clones that have expanded.

size	D	V	J	DNA	CDR3
once	.	TRBV18	TRBJ2-2	TGTGCCAGTTCAGACTTCGGACACGGTACCGGGGAGCTGTTTTTT	CASSDFGHGTGELFF
.	.	TRBV2	TRBJ1-4	TGTGCCAGCAGTGAACTAGGAGTTGGGAGTGAAAAACTGTTTTTT	CASSELGVGSEKLFF
.	TRBD2	TRBV19	TRBJ2-7	TGTGCCAGTAGCGTACTAGCGGGAGTCCCCTACGAGCAGTACTTC	CASSVLAGVPYEQYF
.	TRBD1	TRBV7-9	TRBJ1-4	TGTGCCAGCAGTTCACAGGGGGCTATCGGTGAAAAACTGTTTTTT	CASSSQGAIGEKLFF
.	.	TRBV2	TRBJ2-1	TGTGCCAGCAGTCGTGGGGCAGACTACAATGAGCAGTTCTTC	CASSRGADYNEQFF
.	TRBD2	TRBV5-1	TRBJ2-7	TGCGCCAGCAGCTTGGGGACTAGAGCTGACGAGCAGTACTTC	CASSLGTRADEQYF
.	.	TRBV11-2	TRBJ2-1	TGTGCCAGCAGCCCTGGGGGGAATGAGCAGTTCTTC	CASSPGGNEQFF
.	.	TRBV5-1	TRBJ2-7	TGCGCCAGCAGCTATACAGGGATTTCTACCTACGAGCAGTACTTC	CASSYTGISTYEQYF
few	.	TRBV28	TRBJ1-1	TGTGCCAGCAGTTTAACGACAGCGAACACTGAAGCTTTCTTT	CASSLTTANTEAFF
few	TRBD1	TRBV19	TRBJ2-1	TGTGCCAGTACCGCCCGGGACAGACACAATGAGCAGTTCTTC	CASTARDRHNEQFF
.	TRBD1	TRBV29-1	TRBJ1-5	TGCAGCGTTGGTGACGGGACAGCAAATCAGCCCCAGCATTTT	CSVGDGTANQPQHF
.	TRBD2	TRBV24-1	TRBJ2-5	TGTGCCACCCCCTTAGATGCGGGAGAAGGAGAGACCCAGTACTTC	CATPLDAGEGETQYF
.	.	TRBV5-1	TRBJ2-5	TGCGCCAGCAGCTTGGTGGGAGGGGGAGTCCAAGAGACCCAGTACTTC	CASSLVGGGVQETQYF
few	TRBD1	TRBV7-9	TRBJ1-1	TGTGCCAGCAGCGCTTCCGGGACAGGGGGCCGTGAAGCTTTCTTT	CASSASGTGGREAFF
.	TRBD2	TRBV4-2	TRBJ2-1	TGTGCCAGCAGCCAGGACCAAATAGCGGGTGAGCAGTTCTTC	CASSQDQIAGEQFF
.	TRBD1	TRBV2	TRBJ1-1	TGTGCCAGCAGAGAAGACAGGGGCGCTGAAGCTTTCTTT	CASREDRGAEAFF
.	TRBD2	TRBV6-4	TRBJ2-7	TGTGCCAGCAGTCGACTAGCGGGAGTTGGAGAGCAGTACTTC	CASSRLAGVGEQYF
.	.	TRBV7-2	TRBJ1-5	TGTGCCAGCAGCTCGGACAGCAATAGCAATCAGCCCCAGCATTTT	CASSSDSNSNQPQHF
few	TRBD1	TRBV19	TRBJ1-2	TGTGCCAGTAGTATAGATACCGGGACAGGAGCCGGCTACACCTTC	CASSIDTGTGAGYTF
few	.	TRBV7-9	TRBJ2-2	TGTGCCAGCAGCTTAGCGATGAGGTCAGGGGCCACCGGGGAGCTGTTTTTT	CASSLAMRSGATGELFF
.	TRBD2	TRBV30	TRBJ2-7	TGTGCCTGGAGCCCCCTGACTAGCGGGCATCCCTACGAGCAGTACTTC	CAWSPLTSGHPYEQYF
.	.	TRBV5-1	TRBJ2-3	TGCGCCAGCAGCTTGGCCGAGGCCACAGATACGCAGTATTTT	CASSLAEATDTQYF
.	TRBD1	TRBV19	TRBJ2-5	TGTGCCAGTAGCCCTACCAGGGGGCCCCAAGAGACCCAGTACTTC	CASSPTRGPQETQYF
.	TRBD2	TRBV3-1/TRBV3-2	TRBJ2-1	TGTGCCAGCAGCCAAGAGGGAGGGAGGGATGAGCAGTTCTTC	CASSQEGGRDEQFF
.	.	TRBV10-3	TRBJ1-6	TGTGCCATCAGTGAGGGGCAGGATTCACCCCTCCACTTT	CAISEGQDSPLHF
.	TRBD2	TRBV2	TRBJ2-7	TGTGCCCCCTGGGGGGGGGAACGGGGGGGCTCCTACGAGCAGTACTTC	CAPWGGERGGSYEQYF
.	TRBD2	TRBV5-1	TRBJ2-3	TGCGCCAGCAGCTTGGGTAGGATCGGGGCGGGAGCGACAGATACGCAGTATTTT	CASSLGRIGAGATDTQYF
.	TRBD1	TRBV25-1	TRBJ1-4	TGTGCCAGCAGTGAGACAGGGTATAACGAAAAACTGTTTTTT	CASSETGYNEKLFF
.	TRBD2	TRBV30	TRBJ2-2	TGTGCCTCGCGTCTAGCGGGAGGCGGAAACACCGGGGAGCTGTTTTTT	CASRLAGGGNTGELFF
.	TRBD2	TRBV5-1	TRBJ2-5	TGCGCCAGCAGCAAATGGGGTAGCGGGCAAGAGACCCAGTACTTC	CASSKWGSGQETQYF